Following are 19 T cell receptor beta chains from one sample sequenced in a study of shared clonotypes between healthy human individuals. Naive CD8 cells lacked CD45RO and underwent positive selection for CCR7, leaving out terminally differentiated effector memory CD45RA+ cells. Sequenced by immunoSEQ multiplex PCR; TCRdb stores in-frame clones only, minus some. The sample holds around 1.9 million clones, around 93% seen once. Source material: naive CD8+ T cells from PBMCs. Receptor source: a young man in good health. Some clones in this sample may be carry-over from other donors' samples.

The chain carries TRBV23-1 and TRBJ2-7, with D uncertain. TRBV23-1 is noted as an ORF with a role that remains uncertain. The CDR3 consists of 16 residues. With 3 bases removed from V and 1 base from J, the gap between germline ends came to 16 bases. The CDR3 DNA reads as TGCGCCAGCAGTCATTCTGCAGAGAGGCTTTCCTACGAGCAGTACTTC. The encoded protein is CASSHSAERLSYEQYF.

This rearrangement joins TRBV10-2 to TRBJ1-5; D is perhaps TRBD1 (5 bases). CDR3 length: 16 residues. CDR1 and CDR2 from the germline V gene are WSHSY and SAAADI. Trimming shortened V by 4 bases and J by 3 bases, and 16 bases separated the two germline ends. CDR3 in amino acids: CASSVRSGIPNQPQHF. CDR3 sequence (DNA): TGCGCCAGCAGTGTCCGGTCAGGGATACCCAATCAGCCCCAGCATTTT.

The V gene is TRBV19, the J gene TRBJ1-1; TRBD1 matches 7 bases. Germline V gene data show CDR1 as LNHDA and CDR2 as SQIVND (reference sequence). The CDR3 has 17 amino acids. Germline trimming cut 3 bases from V and 0 bases from J; bases unmatched to any gene: 10. Here the CDR3 DNA reads TGTGCCAGTAGTATGGGGAGACAGGGAGTTGTGAACACTGAAGCTTTCTTT. This sequence encodes CASSMGRQGVVNTEAFF. The whole variable domain, remainder taken from reference TRBV19 and TRBJ1-1, is DGGITQSPKYLFRKEGQNVTLSCEQNLNHDAMYWYRQDPGQGLRLIYYSQIVNDFQKGDIAEGYSVSREKKESFPLTVTSAQKNPTAFYLCASSMGRQGVVNTEAFFGQGTRLTVV.

This chain connects TRBV30 to TRBJ2-7; D remains unclear. V was shortened by 5 bases and J by 6 bases, with 14 bases between the two germline ends. Germline CDR1 GTSNPN, CDR2 SVGIG (reference sequence). The CDR3 is made up of 12 amino acids. The CDR3 nucleotides are TGTGCCTGGGAGGCAGGATTCCTCGAGCAGTACTTC. This translates into CAWEAGFLEQYF.

The CDR3 sequence is CASSSVGGNNSPLHF. Here the CDR3 DNA reads TGTGCCAGCAGTTCAGTAGGAGGGAATAATTCACCCCTCCACTTT. The rearrangement links TRBV28 to TRBJ1-6; no reliable D call. The ends were cut back, 4 bases at V and 5 bases at J, with 12 bases in the middle. The germline CDR1 and CDR2 sequences are MDHEN and SYDVKM. The CDR3 totals 15 residues. The full variable domain, its missing parts supplied by reference TRBV28 and TRBJ1-6, is DVKVTQSSRYLVKRTGEKVFLECVQDMDHENMFWYRQDPGLGLRLIYFSYDVKMKEKGDIPEGYSVSREKKERFSLILESASTNQTSMYLCASSSVGGNNSPLHFGNGTRLTVT.

The chain uses TRBV25-1 and TRBJ2-3; D is uncertain. Germline V gene sequence: CDR1 MGHDK, CDR2 SYGVNS. Trimming removed 2 bases from V and 6 bases from J, with 12 bases in between. The CDR3 extends over 14 amino acids. CDR3 in DNA: TGTGCCAGCAGTGAACGACTGACGTTGGATACGCAGTATTTT. It is translated as CASSERLTLDTQYF.

The chain joins TRBV4-2 to TRBJ2-3; 10 nucleotides line up with TRBD2. Looked up from germline, CDR1 is LGHNA and CDR2 is YNFKEQ. After removal of 4 bases from V and 2 bases from J, the junction contained 6 bases not matched to a gene. The CDR3 runs 16 residues. CDR3 in DNA: TGTGCCAGCAGCCCCCTAGCGGGAGAGGACACAGATACGCAGTATTTT. As protein: CASSPLAGEDTDTQYF.

J is TRBJ2-7 and V is TRBV6-1; D is unclear. CDR1 and CDR2 (germline): MNHNS, SASEGT. The CDR3 length is 13 residues. Deletions cut 3 bases from V and 3 bases from J, with 9 bases between. The CDR3 protein is CASSDNSYYEQYF. The DNA of the CDR3 is TGTGCCAGCAGTGACAACAGTTACTACGAGCAGTACTTC.

CDR3: CASSFTPGANTEAFF. The CDR3 DNA sequence: TGTGCCAGCAGCTTCACTCCGGGGGCGAACACTGAAGCTTTCTTT. The genes are TRBV7-9 and TRBJ1-1; a possible D gene is TRBD1 (6 bases). V lost 3 bases to trimming and J lost 1 base, with 12 bases between them. The CDR3 is 15 amino acids. The germline V gene has CDR1 SEHNR and CDR2 FQNEAQ (reference sequence).

Concerning this clone: This sample also contains other DNA sequences that code for the same CDR3. The chain combines TRBV27 with TRBJ2-1, with D unresolved. CDR1 and CDR2 from the germline V gene are MNHEY and SMNVEV (reference sequence). Between the trimmed V and J ends, which lost 0 bases and 0 bases, there was a span of 6 bases. CDR3 length equals 15 residues. CDR3 sequence reads: CASSLSADSYNEQFF. The CDR3, as DNA: TGTGCCAGCAGTTTATCGGCAGACTCCTACAATGAGCAGTTCTTC.

About this clone itself: The same CDR3 also results from other DNA sequences found in this sample. The chain carries TRBV6-5 and TRBJ2-5; the match to TRBD1 covers 8 bases. The CDR3 has 13 amino acids. V shed 4 bases and J 5 bases; nucleotides not matched to a gene: 3. Germline-derived CDR1 and CDR2 are MNHEY and SVGAGI. The CDR3 is CASSSTGGETQYF. The CDR3 coding sequence is TGTGCCAGCAGTTCTACAGGGGGTGAGACCCAGTACTTC.

The gene calls are TRBV7-8 and TRBJ1-5, with D unclear. Per the germline V gene, CDR1 is SGHVS and CDR2 is FQNEAQ. Trimming left V 5 bases short and J 1 base short, with 12 bases between. The CDR3 extends over 15 amino acids. For the CDR3, the DNA is TGTGCCAGCAGCCCCAAGAAGGGCAGCAATCAGCCCCAGCATTTT. Translated, it gives CASSPKKGSNQPQHF.

The chain recombines TRBV7-2 with TRBJ2-7, with D perhaps TRBD1 (5 bases). Trimming stripped 1 base from V and 5 bases from J, with 15 bases between. Germline CDR1 and CDR2: SGHTA and FQGNSA. This CDR3 comprises 15 residues. The CDR3 coding sequence is TGTGCCAGCAGCTTAGTGGGGCCAGGGTATGACGAGCAGTACTTC. Protein product: CASSLVGPGYDEQYF.

The chain joins TRBV7-8 to TRBJ1-2, with 10 bases lining up with TRBD1. Trimming removed 4 bases from V and 3 bases from J; junction bases left unmatched: 5. Germline V lookup: CDR1 SGHVS, CDR2 FQNEAQ. The CDR3 runs 15 residues. The CDR3 DNA reads TGTGCCAGCAGCTCAAAAGGACAGGGGGACTATGGCTACACCTTC. This sequence encodes CASSSKGQGDYGYTF.

This chain uses TRBV28 with TRBJ2-7; 11 bases align to TRBD1. V dropped 6 bases and J dropped 3; count of bases not matched to a gene: 7. This CDR3 is built from 15 residues. Per the germline V gene, CDR1 is MDHEN and CDR2 is SYDVKM. The CDR3 nucleotides are TGTGCCAGCAGCTTGGGACAGGGGGGGGGCTACGAGCAGTACTTC. It yields the protein CASSLGQGGGYEQYF.

This sequence joins TRBV7-9 and TRBJ1-2; the D is unclear. CDR3 length equals 13 residues. Germline assignment: CDR1 SEHNR and CDR2 FQNEAQ (reference sequence). V dropped 6 bases and J dropped 1 base, with 9 bases sitting between them. The CDR3 nucleotides read TGTGCCAGCAGGGTAGAAAATAACTATGGCTACACCTTC. This sequence encodes CASRVENNYGYTF.

This chain joins TRBV9 and TRBJ2-1; 11 nucleotides agree with TRBD2. There are 18 residues in the CDR3. Germline V gene data show CDR1 as SGDLS and CDR2 as YYNGEE. Unmatched junction bases numbered 9, after V lost 0 bases and J lost 4 bases. CDR3 in amino acids: CASSVGPFLAGGYNEQFF. In nucleotides, the CDR3 is TGTGCCAGCAGCGTAGGCCCTTTCCTAGCGGGAGGATACAATGAGCAGTTCTTC.

CDR3 in DNA: TGTGCCAGCTCACCAACCGGGACAAGGGGCCTAAGACCTCGCACAGATACGCAGTATTTT. The encoded protein is CASSPTGTRGLRPRTDTQYF. The chain recombines TRBV18 with TRBJ2-3; D might be TRBD1 (6 bases). Germline V gene lookup returns CDR1 KGHSH and CDR2 LQKENI. The CDR3 runs to 20 residues. V dropped 2 bases and J dropped 1 base, with 25 bases sitting between them.

V is TRBV9 and J is TRBJ2-2, with D unclear. The length of the CDR3 is 13 residues. Trimming shortened V by 4 bases and J by 7 bases, and 11 bases separated the two germline ends. Germline lookup yields CDR1 SGDLS and CDR2 YYNGEE. The CDR3 bases are TGTGCCAGCAGCTTTGGGTTTAGCGGGGAGCTGTTTTTT. This sequence encodes CASSFGFSGELFF.